This TCR beta chain comes out of a study of identifying expanded T cells in peripheral blood. The study's findings and limits: Over around two and four weeks, about 15 and 19 clones changed, versus approximately 1.2 between replicates.

Remarks on this clone: Its matching antigen is unknown.

During the collection period, no donor immune events like infections were recorded. Here immunoSEQ multiplex PCR was the method, and the copy in TCRdb shows in-frame clones only, minus some. The profile shows about 76,000 clones, almost 85% of them singletons. The CDR3 has 15 amino acids. Germline V gene data show CDR1 as MGHRA and CDR2 as YSYEKL. V dropped 4 bases and J dropped 2 bases, with 14 bases sitting between them. The sample was blood. The V and J genes are TRBV4-1 and TRBJ1-2; D might be TRBD1 (6 bases). This receptor was obtained from a person aged 18 to 75 in good health. Here the CDR3 DNA reads TGCGCCAGCAGCCTGAGACAGGCGGGGAACTATGGCTACACCTTC. Amino acids: CASSLRQAGNYGYTF.